This T cell receptor (beta chain) was identified during a study of blood T cell repertoires in COVID-19. Overall study context: Sites across the United States, Italy and Spain contributed samples from acute and convalescent COVID-19. The cDNA or gDNA used as material had been derived from T cells, B-cell-depleted T cells, or PBMCs.

Authors' methods: Reference gene primer amplification yielded estimated nucleated cell counts. This table comes from immunoSEQ multiplex PCR, and its TCRdb copy is limited to in-frame clones, with some not included. For V, J and clone size, that table is used; D and trimming come from the DNA. The sample has some 130,000 clones; roughly 83% are singletons. V lost 6 bases and J 1 base, leaving 7 bases between the germline ends. There are 11 residues in the CDR3. The germline V gene has CDR1 SQVTM and CDR2 ANQGSEA. The sample taken for sequencing was peripheral blood. The gene calls are TRBV29-1 and TRBJ2-7; D is perhaps TRBD1 (6 bases). The clonotype originates from a man between 60 and 75 years old with acute or convalescent COVID-19. The CDR3 is CSVRGSYEQYF. The DNA for the CDR3 is TGCAGCGTAAGGGGGTCCTACGAGCAGTACTTC.